Each of the 9 T cell receptor beta chains below was sequenced from the same sample in a study of lymphopenia after photon versus proton radiotherapy. Some clones are missing from TCRdb's copy, which holds only in-frame ones; the method was immunoSEQ multiplex PCR. The table lists tens of thousands of clones, about 83% of them singletons. The material was peripheral blood, obtained from a patient treated with photon-based radiotherapy. The receptors originated from a woman aged 45-65 years with pancreatic cancer.

The rearrangement links TRBV18 to TRBJ1-6, with a tentative D call TRBD1 (6 bases). Germline V gene data show CDR1 as KGHSH and CDR2 as LQKENI. V lost 3 bases, J lost 5 bases, and 11 bases lay in between. CDR3 length equals 15 residues. Here the CDR3 DNA reads TGTGCCAGCTCACCGGGGGGCAAAAATAATTCACCCCTCCACTTT. Protein product: CASSPGGKNNSPLHF.

In this sample, this clone turned up a few times. This chain uses TRBV5-1 with TRBJ1-6; D is ambiguous. In germline, CDR1 is SGHRS, CDR2 YFSETQ. The CDR3 spans 14 residues. V gave up 0 bases and J gave up 7 bases, with 8 bases separating them. For the CDR3, the DNA is TGCGCCAGCAGCTTGGGGACGGTGAATTCACCCCTCCACTTT. It yields the protein CASSLGTVNSPLHF.

This clone was seen a single time. The chain employs TRBV4-1 and TRBJ2-7, with D tentatively TRBD1 (6 bases). Germline values: CDR1 MGHRA, CDR2 YSYEKL. V lost 0 bases to trimming and J lost 2 bases, with 14 bases between them. The CDR3 runs to 16 residues. The CDR3, as DNA: TGCGCCAGCAGCCAAGATCCGGACAGCAAGCCCTACGAGCAGTACTTC. Amino acid sequence: CASSQDPDSKPYEQYF.

The V and J genes are TRBV19 and TRBJ2-3; D is possibly TRBD2 (5 bases). Trimming removed 5 bases from V and 0 bases from J, with 12 bases in between. The CDR3 has 15 residues. Per the germline V gene, CDR1 is LNHDA and CDR2 is SQIVND (reference sequence). The CDR3 DNA reads TGTGCCAGTAGTTCCTCGGGGTCTAGCACAGATACGCAGTATTTT. Translation: CASSSSGSSTDTQYF.

The V gene is TRBV27, the J gene TRBJ2-3, with 8 positions matching TRBD2. CDR1 is MNHEY, CDR2 SMNVEV, per germline (reference sequence). The CDR3 spans 15 residues. The V gene end was trimmed by 3 bases and the J gene end by 6 bases; junction bases not matched to a gene: 8. CDR3: CASSFTGGVGDTQYF. The CDR3 region has the DNA TGTGCCAGCAGTTTTACGGGAGGGGTAGGGGATACGCAGTATTTT.

The rearrangement uses TRBV18 and TRBJ2-3; tentatively, D is TRBD1 (5 bases). V was clipped by 6 bases and J by 1 base, with 14 bases between them. The germline V gene has CDR1 KGHSH and CDR2 LQKENI. The CDR3 runs to 15 residues. CDR3 sequence: CASSESTGGTDTQYF. The CDR3 DNA reads as TGTGCCAGCTCCGAAAGTACAGGCGGCACAGATACGCAGTATTTT.

This chain uses TRBV27 with TRBJ2-3, with 9 bases fitting TRBD2. Trimming at V came to 5 bases and at J to 2 bases, leaving 8 bases not matched to a gene. The germline V gene encodes CDR1 MNHEY and CDR2 SMNVEV (reference sequence). The CDR3 covers 16 residues. CDR3 region: CASSPPGLALTDTQYF. The CDR3 nucleotides are TGTGCCAGCAGTCCCCCGGGACTAGCACTCACAGATACGCAGTATTTT.

CDR3 nucleotides: TGCGCCAGCAGCAATCCTAGGGGTGCCGATACGCAGTATTTT. It encodes CASSNPRGADTQYF. The chain links TRBV5-1 to TRBJ2-3; maybe TRBD1 (5 bases). The CDR3 sequence is 14 residues long. V was cut by 4 bases and J by 6 bases, with 15 bases left in between. Germline V gives CDR1 SGHRS, CDR2 YFSETQ.

This chain links TRBV7-2 with TRBJ2-5, with D perhaps assigned TRBD1 or TRBD2 (5 bases each). This CDR3 is 16 amino acids long. V lost 5 bases to trimming and J lost 3 bases, with 19 bases between them. Germline-derived CDR1 and CDR2 are SGHTA and FQGNSA. This chain's CDR3 is CASSPNARGREETQYF. CDR3 in DNA: TGTGCCAGCAGCCCCAATGCCCGGGGACGAGAAGAGACCCAGTACTTC.